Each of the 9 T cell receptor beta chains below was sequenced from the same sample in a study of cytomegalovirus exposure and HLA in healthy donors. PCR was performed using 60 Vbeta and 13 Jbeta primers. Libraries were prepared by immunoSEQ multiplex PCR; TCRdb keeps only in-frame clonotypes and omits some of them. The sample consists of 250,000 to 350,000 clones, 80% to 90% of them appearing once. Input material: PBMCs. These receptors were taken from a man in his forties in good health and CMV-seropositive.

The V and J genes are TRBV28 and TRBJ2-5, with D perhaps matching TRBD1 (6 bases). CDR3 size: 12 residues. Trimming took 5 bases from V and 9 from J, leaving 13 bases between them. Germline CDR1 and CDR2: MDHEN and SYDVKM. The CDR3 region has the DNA TGTGCCAGCAGTCTCTTGCAGGGGTCCCAGTACTTC. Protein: CASSLLQGSQYF.

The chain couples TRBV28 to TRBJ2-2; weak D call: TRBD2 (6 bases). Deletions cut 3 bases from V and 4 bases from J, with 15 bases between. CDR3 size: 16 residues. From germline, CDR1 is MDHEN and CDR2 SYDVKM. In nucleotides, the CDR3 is TGTGCCAGCAGTTTTCGTCGAGGAGGGCCCACCGGGGAGCTGTTTTTT. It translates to CASSFRRGGPTGELFF. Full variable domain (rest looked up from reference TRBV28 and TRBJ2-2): DVKVTQSSRYLVKRTGEKVFLECVQDMDHENMFWYRQDPGLGLRLIYFSYDVKMKEKGDIPEGYSVSREKKERFSLILESASTNQTSMYLCASSFRRGGPTGELFFGEGSRLTVL.

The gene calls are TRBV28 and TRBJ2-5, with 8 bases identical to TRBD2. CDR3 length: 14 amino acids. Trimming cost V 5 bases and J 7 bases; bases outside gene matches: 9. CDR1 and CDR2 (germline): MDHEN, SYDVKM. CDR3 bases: TGTGCCAGCAGTCGGACACCCGGGGGGGGGACCCAGTACTTC. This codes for CASSRTPGGGTQYF.

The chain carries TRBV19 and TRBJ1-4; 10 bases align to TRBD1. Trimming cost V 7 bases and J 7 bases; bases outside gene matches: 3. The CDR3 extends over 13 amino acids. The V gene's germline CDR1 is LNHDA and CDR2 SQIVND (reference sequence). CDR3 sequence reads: CASTRTGGEKLFF. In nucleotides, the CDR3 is TGTGCCAGTACCCGGACAGGGGGTGAAAAACTGTTTTTT.

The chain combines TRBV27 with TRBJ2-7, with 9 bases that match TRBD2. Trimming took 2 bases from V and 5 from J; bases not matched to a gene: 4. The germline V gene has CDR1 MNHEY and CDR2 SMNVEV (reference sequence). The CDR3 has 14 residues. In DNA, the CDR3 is TGTGCCAGCAGTTTAACTAGCGGGTCCCACGAGCAGTACTTC. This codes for CASSLTSGSHEQYF.

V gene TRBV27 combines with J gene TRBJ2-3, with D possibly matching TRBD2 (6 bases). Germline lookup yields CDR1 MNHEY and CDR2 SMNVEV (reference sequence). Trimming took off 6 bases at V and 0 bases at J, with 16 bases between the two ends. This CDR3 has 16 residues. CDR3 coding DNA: TGTGCCAGCAGGATCGCCGGGGGAACTAGCACAGATACGCAGTATTTT. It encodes CASRIAGGTSTDTQYF.

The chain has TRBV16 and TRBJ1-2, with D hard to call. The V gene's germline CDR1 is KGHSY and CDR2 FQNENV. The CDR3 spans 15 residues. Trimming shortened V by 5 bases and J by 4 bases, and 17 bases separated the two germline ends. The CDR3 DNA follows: TGTGCCAGCAGCGAAAGTCGGGTTAACGGCTATGGCTACACCTTC. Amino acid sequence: CASSESRVNGYGYTF.

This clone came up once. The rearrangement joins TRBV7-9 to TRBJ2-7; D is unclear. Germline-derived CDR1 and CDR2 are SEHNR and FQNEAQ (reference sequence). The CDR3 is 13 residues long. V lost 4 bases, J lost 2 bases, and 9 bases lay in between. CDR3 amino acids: CASSSTETYEQYF. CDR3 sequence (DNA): TGTGCCAGCAGCTCCACTGAAACCTACGAGCAGTACTTC.

The chain's CDR3 is CASSQGARGTEQFF. The CDR3 nucleotides are TGCGCCAGCAGCCAGGGGGCAAGAGGAACTGAGCAGTTCTTC. The chain uses TRBV4-1 and TRBJ2-1; D is possibly TRBD1 (6 bases). The CDR3 is 14 amino acids. Germline-derived CDR1 and CDR2 are MGHRA and YSYEKL. V was clipped by 3 bases and J by 9 bases, with 15 bases between them.